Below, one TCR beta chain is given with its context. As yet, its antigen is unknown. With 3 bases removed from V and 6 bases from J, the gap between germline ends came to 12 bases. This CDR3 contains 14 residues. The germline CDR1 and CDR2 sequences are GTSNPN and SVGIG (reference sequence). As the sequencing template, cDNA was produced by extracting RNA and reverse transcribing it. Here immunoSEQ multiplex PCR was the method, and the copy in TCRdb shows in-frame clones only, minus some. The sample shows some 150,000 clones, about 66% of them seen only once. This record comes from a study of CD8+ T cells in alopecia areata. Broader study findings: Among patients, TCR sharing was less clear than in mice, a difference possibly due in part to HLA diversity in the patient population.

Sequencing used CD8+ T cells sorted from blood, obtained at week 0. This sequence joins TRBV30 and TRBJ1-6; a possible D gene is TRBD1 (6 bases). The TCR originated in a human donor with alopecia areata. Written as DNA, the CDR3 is TGTGCCTGGAGGGAGGGGGTAGGTAATTCACCCCTCCACTTT. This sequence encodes CAWREGVGNSPLHF.